The T cell receptor beta chain described here comes from a study of cytomegalovirus exposure and HLA in healthy donors. General study findings and limits: The classifier, whose performance was assessed in both the original and validation cohorts, reportedly diagnosed cytomegalovirus status with high specificity and sensitivity. Later on, a genetic analysis was performed. It linked a missense variant in DCLRE1C with V- and J-gene trimming of TCR beta.

Vbeta (60) and Jbeta (13) primers were used in the PCR. Produced via immunoSEQ multiplex PCR; TCRdb's table is partial and in-frame only. The sample yields about 160,000 clones, of which the top ten take up approximately 2.3%. V lost 2 bases and J lost 6; bases outside the gene matches: 7. The CDR3 contains 16 residues. Germline V gene lookup returns CDR1 MNHNS and CDR2 SASEGT. Turning to this clone: Its antigen is unknown.

The TCR sequence derives from a man aged 25-40 years in good health and CMV-seronegative. The genes are TRBV6-1 and TRBJ1-2; TRBD1 agrees at 12 bases. The sample consisted of PBMCs. Here the CDR3 reads CASSETPGQGANGYTF. CDR3 nucleotide sequence: TGTGCCAGCAGTGAAACACCGGGACAGGGGGCTAATGGCTACACCTTC.